One sample yielded the 11 T cell receptor beta chains listed below, sequenced in a study of PD-1 blockade in classical Hodgkin lymphoma. The time point is: newly diagnosed, previously untreated cHL patient sample. The method was immunoSEQ multiplex PCR; TCRdb's version includes in-frame clones alone and lacks a portion of them. This sample has 30,000 or so clones, with under 95% found just once. Input material: peripheral blood mononuclear cells (PBMCs). The source is a human donor with classical Hodgkin lymphoma.

Only one count was recorded for this clone. The chain carries TRBV4-3 and TRBJ1-2; D call uncertain. V was clipped by 1 base and J by 2 bases, with 11 bases between them. From germline, CDR1 is LGHNA and CDR2 YSLEER. The CDR3 is 15 amino acids. The CDR3 DNA follows: TGCGCCAGCAGCCAAGGAGCCGGTGGGAACTATGGCTACACCTTC. This encodes CASSQGAGGNYGYTF.

The chain links TRBV2 to TRBJ1-5; tentative D call: TRBD1 (5 bases). Germline V gives CDR1 SNHLY, CDR2 FYNNEI. V was shortened by 7 bases and J by 7 bases, with 20 bases between the two germline ends. CDR3 length: 15 amino acids. In DNA form, the CDR3 reads TGTGCCAGCAACTGGACATTCCAGGTGGAACAGCCCCAGCATTTT. Amino acid sequence: CASNWTFQVEQPQHF.

J is TRBJ1-2 and V is TRBV5-4; D is possibly TRBD1 (5 bases). CDR3 length equals 13 residues. The germline CDR1 and CDR2 sequences are SGHNT and YYREEE (reference sequence). The V end was cut by 4 bases, the J end by 8 bases, with 15 bases between. The CDR3 DNA reads as TGTGCCAGCAGCCCGGGGACGGGGATGGGCTACACCTTC. Amino acids: CASSPGTGMGYTF.

This clone appeared a single time. This chain joins TRBV18 and TRBJ2-7; 9 bases map to TRBD1. This CDR3 comprises 14 residues. Per germline, CDR1 KGHSH and CDR2 LQKENI. V shed 3 bases and J 5 bases; nucleotides not matched to a gene: 5. CDR3 nucleotide sequence: TGTGCCAGCTCACCTCGGACAGGGGAGGACGAGCAGTACTTC. Amino acids: CASSPRTGEDEQYF. Supplemented by reference TRBV18 and TRBJ2-7, the full variable domain reads NAGVMQNPRHLVRRRGQEARLRCSPMKGHSHVYWYRQLPEEGLKFMVYLQKENIIDESGMPKERFSAEFPKEGPSILRIQQVVRGDSAAYFCASSPRTGEDEQYFGPGTRLTVT.

CDR3 residues: CASSLRQVAGYTF. The DNA for the CDR3 is TGTGCCAGCAGCTTGAGACAGGTCGCGGGCTACACCTTC. The chain has TRBV5-5 and TRBJ1-2, with D possibly TRBD1 on 6 matching bases. Germline V gene data show CDR1 as SGHKS and CDR2 as YYEKEE (reference sequence). V was clipped by 1 base and J by 8 bases, with 12 bases between them. The CDR3 has 13 amino acids.

This rearrangement joins TRBV28 to TRBJ2-7; 8 nucleotides match TRBD1. Germline CDR1 reads MDHEN; CDR2 reads SYDVKM. J lost 2 bases, V lost 4 bases, and 4 bases had no gene match. The CDR3 consists of 14 residues. The CDR3 loop reads CASSSRTGTYEQYF. CDR3 DNA: TGTGCCAGCAGTTCGAGGACAGGGACCTACGAGCAGTACTTC.

This chain links TRBV10-1 with TRBJ1-1, with D possibly being TRBD1 (5 bases). The CDR3 is 12 residues long. Germline-derived CDR1 and CDR2 are WNHNN and SYGVQD (reference sequence). V dropped 3 bases and J dropped 7 bases, with 9 bases sitting between them. DNA of the CDR3: TGCGCCAGCAGTGAAAAAGACAGTGAAGCTTTCTTT. It specifies CASSEKDSEAFF.

The rearrangement links TRBV18 to TRBJ2-1; 9 bases are a match to TRBD2. Germline V gene sequence: CDR1 KGHSH, CDR2 LQKENI. The CDR3 has 16 amino acids. Unmatched junction bases numbered 10, after V lost 0 bases and J lost 10 bases. CDR3 in amino acids: CASSPPSGGTGLEQFF. CDR3 DNA sequence: TGTGCCAGCTCACCACCGAGCGGGGGGACTGGCCTAGAGCAGTTCTTC.

The V gene is TRBV9, the J gene TRBJ1-1; maybe TRBD1 (5 bases). Germline lookup yields CDR1 SGDLS and CDR2 YYNGEE. The ends were cut back, 0 bases at V and 3 bases at J, with 12 bases in the middle. There are 15 residues in the CDR3. CDR3 nucleotide sequence: TGTGCCAGCAGCGTAGCGGCAGGGCAGTACACTGAAGCTTTCTTT. Its translation: CASSVAAGQYTEAFF.

This chain uses TRBV5-4 with TRBJ2-2; D not resolved. The CDR3 totals 14 residues. CDR1 is SGHNT, CDR2 YYREEE, per germline (reference sequence). V lost 0 bases, J lost 2 bases, and 5 bases lay in between. The CDR3 is CASSLEGNTGELFF. CDR3 bases: TGTGCCAGCAGCTTGGAAGGAAACACCGGGGAGCTGTTTTTT.

This rearrangement joins TRBV2 to TRBJ2-1; D possibly corresponds to TRBD1 (6 bases). The V end lost 6 bases, the J end lost 4 bases, and 7 bases lay between the germline ends. Germline CDR1 is SNHLY and CDR2 is FYNNEI. The CDR3 length is 12 residues. The CDR3 here is CASRTGYNEQFF. For the CDR3, the DNA is TGTGCCAGCAGGACAGGATACAATGAGCAGTTCTTC.